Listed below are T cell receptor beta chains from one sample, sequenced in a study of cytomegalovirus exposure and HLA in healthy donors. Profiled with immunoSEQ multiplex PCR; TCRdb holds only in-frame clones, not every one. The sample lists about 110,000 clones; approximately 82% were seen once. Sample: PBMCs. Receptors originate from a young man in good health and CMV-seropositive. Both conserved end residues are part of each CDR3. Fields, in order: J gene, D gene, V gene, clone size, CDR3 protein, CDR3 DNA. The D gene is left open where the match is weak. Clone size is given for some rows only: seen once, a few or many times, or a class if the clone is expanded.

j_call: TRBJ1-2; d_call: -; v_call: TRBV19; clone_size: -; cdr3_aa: CASTVGRSNYGYTF; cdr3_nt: TGTGCCAGTACCGTGGGCAGATCTAACTATGGCTACACCTTC
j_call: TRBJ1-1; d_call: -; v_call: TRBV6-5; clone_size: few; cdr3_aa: CASTGQTEAFF; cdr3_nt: TGTGCCAGCACCGGACAGACTGAAGCTTTCTTT
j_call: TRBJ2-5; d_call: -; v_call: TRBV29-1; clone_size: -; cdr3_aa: CSVAAQEKETQYF; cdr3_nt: TGCAGCGTTGCCGCACAGGAGAAGGAGACCCAGTACTTC
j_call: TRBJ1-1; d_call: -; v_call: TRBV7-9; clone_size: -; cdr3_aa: CASSPGTEAFF; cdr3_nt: TGTGCCAGCAGCCCGGGGACTGAAGCTTTCTTT
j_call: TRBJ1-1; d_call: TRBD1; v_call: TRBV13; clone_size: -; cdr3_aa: CASSAGGFGEAFF; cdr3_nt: TGTGCCAGCAGCGCAGGGGGATTTGGTGAAGCTTTCTTT
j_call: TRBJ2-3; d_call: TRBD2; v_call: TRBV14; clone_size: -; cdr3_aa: CASSQAVRGVTDTQYF; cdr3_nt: TGTGCCAGCAGCCAAGCAGTGCGGGGGGTCACAGATACGCAGTATTTT
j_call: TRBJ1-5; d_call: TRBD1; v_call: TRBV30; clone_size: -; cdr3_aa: CAWSGVRGRNQPQHF; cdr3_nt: TGTGCCTGGAGTGGGGTCAGGGGGCGGAATCAGCCCCAGCATTTT
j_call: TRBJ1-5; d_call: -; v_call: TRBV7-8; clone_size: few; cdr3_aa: CASSLLYSNQPQHF; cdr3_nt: TGTGCCAGCAGCTTACTTTATAGCAATCAGCCCCAGCATTTT
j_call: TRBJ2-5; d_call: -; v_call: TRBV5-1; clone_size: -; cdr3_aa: CASSWTGGRQAETQYF; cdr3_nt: TGCGCCAGCAGCTGGACTGGGGGAAGACAGGCAGAGACCCAGTACTTC
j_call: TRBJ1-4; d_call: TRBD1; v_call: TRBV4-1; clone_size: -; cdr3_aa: CASSQAGQGYREKLFF; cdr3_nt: TGCGCCAGCAGCCAGGCGGGACAGGGGTATCGGGAAAAACTGTTTTTT
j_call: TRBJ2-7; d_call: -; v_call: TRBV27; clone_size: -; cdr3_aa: CASSPRQAIPFEQYF; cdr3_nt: TGTGCCAGCAGTCCCCGACAGGCGATACCGTTCGAGCAGTACTTC
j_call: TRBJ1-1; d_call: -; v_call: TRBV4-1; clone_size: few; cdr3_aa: CASSHISENTEAFF; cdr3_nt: TGCGCCAGCAGCCATATATCAGAGAACACTGAAGCTTTCTTT
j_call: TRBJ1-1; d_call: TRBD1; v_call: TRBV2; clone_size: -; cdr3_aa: CASSDPGGYTEAFF; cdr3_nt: TGTGCCAGCAGTGATCCAGGGGGCTACACTGAAGCTTTCTTT
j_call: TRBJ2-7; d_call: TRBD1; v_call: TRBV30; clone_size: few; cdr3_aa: CAWSGTGWGEQYF; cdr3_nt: TGTGCCTGGAGTGGGACAGGGTGGGGCGAGCAGTACTTC
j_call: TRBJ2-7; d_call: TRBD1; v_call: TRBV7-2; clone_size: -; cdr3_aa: CASSFQGATLEEQYF; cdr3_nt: TGTGCCAGCAGCTTCCAGGGGGCGACCCTGGAGGAGCAGTACTTC
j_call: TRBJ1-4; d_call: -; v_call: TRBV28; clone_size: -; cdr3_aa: CASSMTSPTNEKLFF; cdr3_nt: TGTGCCAGCAGCATGACAAGCCCGACTAATGAAAAACTGTTTTTT
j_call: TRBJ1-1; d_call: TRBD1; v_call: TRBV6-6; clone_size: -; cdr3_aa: CAALGGNTEAFF; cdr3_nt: TGTGCCGCCCTAGGGGGCAACACTGAAGCTTTCTTT
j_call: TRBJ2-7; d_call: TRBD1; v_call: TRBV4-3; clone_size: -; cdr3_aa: CASSHGQGYEQYF; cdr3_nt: TGCGCCAGCAGCCACGGACAGGGGTACGAGCAGTACTTC
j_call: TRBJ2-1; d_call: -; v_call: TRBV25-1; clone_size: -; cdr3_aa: CASSADRGIHNEQFF; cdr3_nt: TGTGCCAGCAGCGCCGATCGGGGGATCCACAATGAGCAGTTCTTC
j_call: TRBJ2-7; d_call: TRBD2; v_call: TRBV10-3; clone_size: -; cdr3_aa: CAIRGGTSRDEQYF; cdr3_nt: TGTGCCATCAGGGGGGGGACGAGTAGGGACGAGCAGTACTTC
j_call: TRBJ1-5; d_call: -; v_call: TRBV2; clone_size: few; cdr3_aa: CASSTGLDQPQHF; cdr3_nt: TGTGCCAGCAGTACAGGGTTGGATCAGCCCCAGCATTTT
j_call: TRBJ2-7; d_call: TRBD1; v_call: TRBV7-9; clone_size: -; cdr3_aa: CASSWPGQGISYEQYF; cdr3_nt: TGTGCCAGCAGCTGGCCGGGACAGGGTATTTCCTACGAGCAGTACTTC
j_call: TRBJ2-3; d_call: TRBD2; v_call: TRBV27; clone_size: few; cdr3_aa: CASSSRTSGSTDTQYF; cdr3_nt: TGTGCCAGCAGTTCCCGGACTAGCGGTAGCACAGATACGCAGTATTTT
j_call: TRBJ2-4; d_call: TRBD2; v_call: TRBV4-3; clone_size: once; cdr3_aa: CASSLSGGADIQYF; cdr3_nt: TGCGCCAGCAGCCTATCCGGGGGGGCCGACATTCAGTACTTC
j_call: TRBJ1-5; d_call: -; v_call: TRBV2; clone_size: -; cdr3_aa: CASSDGGGNQPQHF; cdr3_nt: TGTGCCAGCAGTGATGGGGGGGGCAATCAGCCCCAGCATTTT
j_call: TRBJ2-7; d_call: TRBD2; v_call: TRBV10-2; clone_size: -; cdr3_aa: CASNTLAGESYYEQYF; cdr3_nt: TGCGCCAGCAATACTCTAGCGGGGGAGAGCTACTACGAGCAGTACTTC
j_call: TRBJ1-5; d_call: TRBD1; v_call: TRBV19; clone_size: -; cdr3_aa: CASTDRGNQPQHF; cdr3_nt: TGTGCCAGTACCGACAGGGGTAATCAGCCCCAGCATTTT
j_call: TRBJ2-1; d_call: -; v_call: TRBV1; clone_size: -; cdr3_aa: CTSSHWTSSYNEQFF; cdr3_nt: TGCACCAGCAGCCACTGGACATCATCCTACAATGAGCAGTTCTTC
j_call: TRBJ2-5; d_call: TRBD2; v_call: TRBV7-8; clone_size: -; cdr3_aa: CASSKQSGGRWKTQYF; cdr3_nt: TGTGCCAGCAGCAAACAGAGCGGGGGGCGGTGGAAGACCCAGTACTTC